Described below is a single T cell receptor (beta chain) sequence and its context. The antigen remains undetermined. Clones were read by immunoSEQ multiplex PCR, and TCRdb kept only the in-frame ones, dropping some. Among about 600,000 clones, 95% were seen once, and the ten largest hold 0.11%. The data stem from a study of shared clonotypes between healthy human individuals. Study information: The cohort had two women and a few men, ages 18 to 49.

Terminally differentiated effector memory CD45RA+ cells were excluded by CCR7 positive selection of CD45RO-negative cells. Caucasian adults residing in Nashville, Tennessee made up all the donors. Study-level results: Large depth notwithstanding, sorted-subset sequencing proved incomplete by rarefaction.

V was cut by 4 bases and J by 7 bases, with 11 bases left in between. Germline V gene data show CDR1 as SGDLS and CDR2 as YYNGEE. This CDR3 is built from 12 residues. V gene TRBV9 combines with J gene TRBJ2-5; D unresolved. The source material was naive CD8+ T cells sorted from blood. This TCR was sampled from a woman under 40 in good health. CDR3 amino acids: CASSLLDGTQYF. CDR3 DNA: TGTGCCAGCAGCCTGCTGGACGGGACCCAGTACTTC.